Each of the 2 T cell receptor beta chains below was sequenced from the same sample in a study of cytomegalovirus exposure and HLA in healthy donors. PCR primers comprised 60 Vbeta and 13 Jbeta primers. TCRdb keeps only in-frame clones here, not all; method: immunoSEQ multiplex PCR. The sample consists of tens of thousands of clones, 70% of them appearing once. Sequencing was done on a sample of PBMCs. The source is a woman between 55 and 75 years old in good health and CMV-seropositive.

The chain employs TRBV5-4 and TRBJ2-2, with TRBD1 identical over 7 bases. The ends lost 2 bases at V and 6 bases at J; junction bases unmatched: 4. CDR1 and CDR2 (germline): SGHNT, YYREEE (reference sequence). CDR3 length equals 14 residues. CDR3 nucleotide sequence: TGTGCCAGCAGCTTCACAGGGGACCCCGGGGAGCTGTTTTTT. Protein sequence: CASSFTGDPGELFF.

This chain connects TRBV7-7 to TRBJ2-2, with D tentatively TRBD1 (6 bases). Trimming cost V 1 base and J 4 bases, with 10 bases left between them. The CDR3 is made up of 15 amino acids. Looked up from germline, CDR1 is SSHAT and CDR2 is FNYEAQ (reference sequence). CDR3 DNA: TGTGCCAGCAGCTTAGACAGGGAATCCACCGGGGAGCTGTTTTTT. This encodes CASSLDRESTGELFF.